Listed below are T cell receptor beta chains from one sample, sequenced in a study of blood T cell repertoires in COVID-19. Sequencing was performed with immunoSEQ multiplex PCR; in TCRdb, only in-frame clones are kept and a portion is missing. The data contain 100,000 to 150,000 clones, about nine tenths of them seen just once; the ten biggest clones take up more than 9.5%. The material sequenced was peripheral blood. All receptors derive from a woman in her 70s with COVID-19, enrolled during active disease. The conserved cysteine and the conserved F or W are not part of the CDR3 here. The order of the fields is CDR3 protein, D gene, J gene, V gene. A D gene is named only where the DNA matches it firmly.

CDR3 protein: AISVRTSGGNEQF
D gene: TRBD2
J gene: TRBJ2-1
V gene: TRBV10-3

CDR3 protein: ASSQSVMGGHETQY
D gene: -
J gene: TRBJ2-5
V gene: TRBV3-1/TRBV3-2

CDR3 protein: ATSPKLAEIVRDRILGGYT
D gene: TRBD1
J gene: TRBJ1-2
V gene: TRBV15

CDR3 protein: ATSDAVGQGAYTQY
D gene: TRBD1
J gene: TRBJ2-3
V gene: TRBV24-1

CDR3 protein: ASSFNRDNAF
D gene: -
J gene: TRBJ2-1
V gene: TRBV19

CDR3 protein: ASSRQAWGANVLT
D gene: -
J gene: TRBJ2-6
V gene: TRBV19

CDR3 protein: ASSWLQGGIGNTIY
D gene: TRBD1
J gene: TRBJ1-3
V gene: TRBV11-2

CDR3 protein: ASSFAGSSTDTQY
D gene: -
J gene: TRBJ2-3
V gene: TRBV18

CDR3 protein: ASRPPLGGTEAF
D gene: -
J gene: TRBJ1-1
V gene: TRBV28

CDR3 protein: ASSKSQGRYTEAF
D gene: TRBD1
J gene: TRBJ1-1
V gene: TRBV28

CDR3 protein: ATSESGTGSPDEQF
D gene: TRBD1
J gene: TRBJ2-1
V gene: TRBV24-1

CDR3 protein: ASSPDTAGTSSYNEQF
D gene: -
J gene: TRBJ2-1
V gene: TRBV18

CDR3 protein: ASSLNGGDYNEQF
D gene: TRBD2
J gene: TRBJ2-1
V gene: TRBV11-2

CDR3 protein: ASSPGQRNSPLH
D gene: -
J gene: TRBJ1-6
V gene: TRBV7-9

CDR3 protein: ASREGQPNTGELF
D gene: -
J gene: TRBJ2-2
V gene: TRBV5-1

CDR3 protein: ASSLTGNDRYGYT
D gene: -
J gene: TRBJ1-2
V gene: TRBV7-9

CDR3 protein: ASSPGTSGGAYDEQF
D gene: TRBD2
J gene: TRBJ2-1
V gene: TRBV11-2

CDR3 protein: ASSYRGSDNSPLH
D gene: -
J gene: TRBJ1-6
V gene: TRBV6-5

CDR3 protein: ASSIGVDRRLRGYT
D gene: TRBD1
J gene: TRBJ1-2
V gene: TRBV19

CDR3 protein: ASSLGPYNEQF
D gene: -
J gene: TRBJ2-1
V gene: TRBV7-7

CDR3 protein: ASSQALGQGQETQY
D gene: TRBD1
J gene: TRBJ2-5
V gene: TRBV4-2

CDR3 protein: ASSFRQGGEKLF
D gene: TRBD1
J gene: TRBJ1-4
V gene: TRBV28

CDR3 protein: ASTPALRSGNTIY
D gene: -
J gene: TRBJ1-3
V gene: TRBV3-1/TRBV3-2

CDR3 protein: ASSQTGDEPQH
D gene: TRBD1
J gene: TRBJ1-5
V gene: TRBV5-6

CDR3 protein: ASSPGQGYVKLF
D gene: TRBD1
J gene: TRBJ1-4
V gene: TRBV9

CDR3 protein: ASSPLLPGLAGGGSYNEQF
D gene: TRBD2
J gene: TRBJ2-1
V gene: TRBV18

CDR3 protein: ASSKSTNTGELF
D gene: -
J gene: TRBJ2-2
V gene: TRBV19

CDR3 protein: ASSLDGRMNTEAF
D gene: -
J gene: TRBJ1-1
V gene: TRBV7-2

CDR3 protein: ASSLFAGGNNEQF
D gene: -
J gene: TRBJ2-1
V gene: TRBV7-7

CDR3 protein: ASSDLLGGPYEQY
D gene: -
J gene: TRBJ2-7
V gene: TRBV25-1

CDR3 protein: ASSHATGTGSLYEQY
D gene: TRBD1
J gene: TRBJ2-7
V gene: TRBV3-1/TRBV3-2

CDR3 protein: ASSPGQSSLGQPQH
D gene: TRBD1
J gene: TRBJ1-5
V gene: TRBV18